This section outlines one TCR beta chain sequence together with its context. Its antigen is as yet unknown. One end of the junction is discordant with germline, which a read error may explain. 60 Vbeta and 13 Jbeta primers were used in PCR. Repertoires were generated with immunoSEQ multiplex PCR, while TCRdb's copy carries only in-frame clones and drops some. The sample contains about 100,000 clones, around 80% of which appear only once. Looked up from germline, CDR1 is SGHTA and CDR2 is FQGNSA. The CDR3 is 14 residues long. The sample is drawn from a study of cytomegalovirus exposure and HLA in healthy donors. The study, taken as a whole, reports: Being indistinguishable, some V segments were excluded, TRBV6-2 and TRBV6-3 among them. Sequencing had likely introduced a cluster of highly shared sequence variants as an artifact.

The receptor was derived from a woman aged 40 to 50 in good health and CMV-seronegative. V gene TRBV7-2 combines with J gene TRBJ2-7, with 7 nucleotides matching TRBD1. Sample: PBMCs. The CDR3: CAGSLWDSSYEQYF. The CDR3 nucleotides read TGTGCCGGCAGCTTATGGGACAGCTCCTACGAGCAGTACTTC.